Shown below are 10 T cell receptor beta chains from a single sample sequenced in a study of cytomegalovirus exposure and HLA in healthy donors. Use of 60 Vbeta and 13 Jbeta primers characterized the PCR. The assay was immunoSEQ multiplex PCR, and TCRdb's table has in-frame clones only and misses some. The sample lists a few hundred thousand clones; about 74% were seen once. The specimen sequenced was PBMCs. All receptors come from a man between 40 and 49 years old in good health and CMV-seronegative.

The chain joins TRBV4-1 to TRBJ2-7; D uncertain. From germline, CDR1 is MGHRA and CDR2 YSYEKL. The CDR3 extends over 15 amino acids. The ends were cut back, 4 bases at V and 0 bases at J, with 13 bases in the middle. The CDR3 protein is CASSPHTGSSYEQYF. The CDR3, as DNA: TGCGCCAGCAGCCCCCACACCGGGTCCTCCTACGAGCAGTACTTC.

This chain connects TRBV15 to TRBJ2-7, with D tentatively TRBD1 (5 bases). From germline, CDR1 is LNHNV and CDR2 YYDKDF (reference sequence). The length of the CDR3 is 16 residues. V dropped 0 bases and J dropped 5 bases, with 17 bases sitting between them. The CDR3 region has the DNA TGTGCCACCAGCAGAGATCTTGGCAGGGCACCGCACGAGCAGTACTTC. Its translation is CATSRDLGRAPHEQYF.

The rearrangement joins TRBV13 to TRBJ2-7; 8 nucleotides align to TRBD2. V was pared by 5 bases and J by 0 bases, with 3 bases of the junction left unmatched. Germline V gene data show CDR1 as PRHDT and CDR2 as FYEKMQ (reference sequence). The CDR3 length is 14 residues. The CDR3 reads CASSPGGSSYEQYF. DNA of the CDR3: TGTGCCAGCAGCCCGGGAGGGAGCTCCTACGAGCAGTACTTC.

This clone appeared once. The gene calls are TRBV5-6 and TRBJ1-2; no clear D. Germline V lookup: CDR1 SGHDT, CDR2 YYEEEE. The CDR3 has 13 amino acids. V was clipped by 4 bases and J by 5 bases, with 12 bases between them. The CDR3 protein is CASSLPGSYGYTF. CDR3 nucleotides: TGTGCCAGCAGCCTCCCAGGTAGTTATGGCTACACCTTC.

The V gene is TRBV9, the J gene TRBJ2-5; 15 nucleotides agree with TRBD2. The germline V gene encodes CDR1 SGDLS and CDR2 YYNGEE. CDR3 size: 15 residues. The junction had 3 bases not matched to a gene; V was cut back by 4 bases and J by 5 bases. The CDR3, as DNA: TGTGCCAGCAGCCGGACTAGCGGGGGGGTTGAGACCCAGTACTTC. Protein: CASSRTSGGVETQYF.

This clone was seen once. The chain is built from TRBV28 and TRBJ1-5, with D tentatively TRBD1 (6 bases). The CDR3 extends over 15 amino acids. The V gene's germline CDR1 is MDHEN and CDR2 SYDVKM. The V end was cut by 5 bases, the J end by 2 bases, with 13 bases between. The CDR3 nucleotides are TGTGCCAGCAGTATCAGGGGAAAAGGCAATCAGCCCCAGCATTTT. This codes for CASSIRGKGNQPQHF.

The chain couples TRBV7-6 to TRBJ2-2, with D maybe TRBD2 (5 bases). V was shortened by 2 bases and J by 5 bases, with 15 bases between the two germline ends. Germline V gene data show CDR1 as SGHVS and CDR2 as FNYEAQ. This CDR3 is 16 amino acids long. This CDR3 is CASSLFGRVTTGELFF. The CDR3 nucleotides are TGTGCCAGCAGCTTATTCGGGCGGGTCACGACCGGGGAGCTGTTTTTT.

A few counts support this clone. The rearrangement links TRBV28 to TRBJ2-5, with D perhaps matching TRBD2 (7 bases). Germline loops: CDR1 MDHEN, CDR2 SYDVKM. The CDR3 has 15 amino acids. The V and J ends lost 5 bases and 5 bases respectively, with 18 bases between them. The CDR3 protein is CASSLEGEGYETQYF. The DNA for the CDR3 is TGTGCCAGCAGTCTAGAGGGGGAGGGATATGAGACCCAGTACTTC.

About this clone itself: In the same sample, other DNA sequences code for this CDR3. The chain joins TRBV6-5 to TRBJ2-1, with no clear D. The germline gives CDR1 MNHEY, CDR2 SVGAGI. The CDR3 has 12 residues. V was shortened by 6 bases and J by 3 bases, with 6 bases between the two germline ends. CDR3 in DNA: TGTGCCAGCAGAGGCGGCTACAATGAGCAGTTCTTC. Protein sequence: CASRGGYNEQFF.

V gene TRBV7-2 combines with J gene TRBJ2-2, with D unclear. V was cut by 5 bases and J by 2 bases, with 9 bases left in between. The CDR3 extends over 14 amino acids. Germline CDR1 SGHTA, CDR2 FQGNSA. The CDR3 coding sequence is TGTGCCAGCAGCAAACAAAGAAACACCGGGGAGCTGTTTTTT. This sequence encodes CASSKQRNTGELFF. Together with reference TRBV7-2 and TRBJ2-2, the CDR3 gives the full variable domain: GAGVSQSPSNKVTEKGKDVELRCDPISGHTALYWYRQSLGQGLEFLIYFQGNSAPDKSGLPSDRFSAERTGGSVSTLTIQRTQQEDSAVYLCASSKQRNTGELFFGEGSRLTVL.